This TCR beta chain stems from a study of OX40 agonist ivuxolimab in advanced cancers. Overall study context: The mean age was approximately 60 years, ranging from 23 to 79, with approximately 83% of participants male. Patients achieving partial responses numbered three: one hepatocellular carcinoma case and two cutaneous melanoma cases.

Points from the study as a whole: Normalized T-cell clonal expansion was also low in a subset of nonresponders.

The CDR3 extends over 13 amino acids. Germline CDR1 is SEHNR and CDR2 is FQNEAQ (reference sequence). Trimming removed 0 bases from V and 7 bases from J, with 7 bases in between. Clones were read by immunoSEQ multiplex PCR, and TCRdb kept only the in-frame ones, dropping some. The sample holds about 78,000 clones, around 87% seen once. Note on this clone: No antigen is known for it.

The rearrangement links TRBV7-9 to TRBJ2-1; the D is unclear. Sequencing was performed on CD4+ or CD8+ T cells sorted from blood, taken in a trial of the OX40 agonist ivuxolimab. The sequence was collected from an adult with an advanced solid tumor such as melanoma, head and neck, liver or kidney cancer. Here the CDR3 DNA reads TGTGCCAGCAGCTTAGCGCCTACAAATGAGCAGTTCTTC. Its protein is CASSLAPTNEQFF.